This TCR beta chain was profiled in a study of T cell changes during pregnancy in multiple sclerosis. Per the germline V gene, CDR1 is LNHDA and CDR2 is SQIVND (reference sequence). Trimming at V came to 5 bases and at J to 5 bases, leaving 9 bases not matched to a gene. The CDR3 sequence is 15 residues long. The data were produced by immunoSEQ multiplex PCR, yet TCRdb's version contains in-frame clones alone and is incomplete. The sample holds tens of thousands of clones, over 80% seen once. The J gene is TRBJ1-1, the V gene TRBV19; 9 nucleotides match TRBD1. The sequence was collected from a female donor in good health, enrolled as a control in a pregnancy study. The starting material was CD8+ T cells from peripheral blood mononuclear cells, obtained in the third trimester of pregnancy. The CDR3 region has the DNA TGTGCCAGTAGTGCAGAACAGGGGGCCGAAACTGAAGCTTTCTTT. Its protein product is CASSAEQGAETEAFF.